This T cell receptor (beta chain) was found in a study of read filtering for tumor transcriptome and immune sequencing. V was pared by 0 bases and J by 4 bases, with 4 bases between. The CDR3 sequence is 12 residues long. In germline, CDR1 is GTSNPN, CDR2 SVGIG (reference sequence). Ten or more counts support this clonotype. Its cognate antigen is unknown. Molecular barcoded adaptors covering alpha/delta and beta/gamma chains were used on roughly 400 ng RNA. Each CDR3 protein is one row after TCRdb ran MiXCR on the reads. The sample records over 45,000 distinct CDR3 sequences, 20% being singletons. Points from the study as a whole: The sorted CD138-negative fraction was a mixed bone marrow immune population, not purified T cells. Approximately 79% of IR-seq clonotypes had a single read, yet these held roughly 3.8% of reads.

This sequence originates from a donor at least 40 years old with multiple myeloma. Sequenced material: a population of CD138-negative cells sorted from bone marrow. V is TRBV30 and J is TRBJ2-1; D gene uncertain. Written as DNA, the CDR3 is TGTGCCTGGAGTGTCCTATACAATGAGCAGTTCTTC. This codes for CAWSVLYNEQFF.